This TCR beta chain was observed in a study of blood T cell repertoires in COVID-19. Study in general: Sample material is recorded as cDNA or gDNA derived from T cells, B-cell-depleted T cells, or PBMCs.

The data were produced by immunoSEQ multiplex PCR, yet TCRdb's version contains in-frame clones alone and is incomplete. The data show approximately 400,000 clones, 88% seen once. The CDR3 covers 14 residues. The V end was cut by 0 bases, the J end by 4 bases, with 9 bases between. Germline CDR1 and CDR2: MNHEY and SVGAGI. In the case of this clone: Within the sample, other DNA sequences also encode this same CDR3.

The clonotype was recovered from a woman aged 45 to 65 with COVID-19, enrolled during active disease. The rearrangement joins TRBV6-5 to TRBJ1-2; maybe TRBD1 (6 bases). The specimen was peripheral blood. The CDR3 here is CASSYSQGSYGYTF. The CDR3 DNA reads TGTGCCAGCAGTTACTCACAGGGCTCCTATGGCTACACCTTC.